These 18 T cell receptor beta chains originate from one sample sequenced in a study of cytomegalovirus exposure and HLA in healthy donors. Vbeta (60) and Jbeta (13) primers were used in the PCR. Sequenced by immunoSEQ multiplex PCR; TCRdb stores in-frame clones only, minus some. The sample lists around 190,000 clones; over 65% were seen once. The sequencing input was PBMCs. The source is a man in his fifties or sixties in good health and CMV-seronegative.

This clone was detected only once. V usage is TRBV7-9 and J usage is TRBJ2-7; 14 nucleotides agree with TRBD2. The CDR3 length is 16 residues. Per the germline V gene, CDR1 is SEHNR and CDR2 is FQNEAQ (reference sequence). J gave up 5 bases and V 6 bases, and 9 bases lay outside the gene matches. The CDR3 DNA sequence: TGTGCCAGCAGTCGGGGACTAGCGGGAGATCTCAACGAGCAGTACTTC. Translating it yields CASSRGLAGDLNEQYF.

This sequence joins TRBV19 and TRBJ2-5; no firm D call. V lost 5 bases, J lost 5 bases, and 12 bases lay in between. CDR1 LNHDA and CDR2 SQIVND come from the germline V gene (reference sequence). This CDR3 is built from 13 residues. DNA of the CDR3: TGTGCCAGTAGTCCCCGATCGCGGGAGACCCAGTACTTC. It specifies CASSPRSRETQYF.

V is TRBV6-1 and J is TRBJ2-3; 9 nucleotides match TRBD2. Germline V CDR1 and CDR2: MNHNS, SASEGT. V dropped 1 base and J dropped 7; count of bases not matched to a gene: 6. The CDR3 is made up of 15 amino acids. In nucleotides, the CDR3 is TGTGCCAGCAGTGAAGGGGGCGGGGGGGTAAATACGCAGTATTTT. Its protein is CASSEGGGGVNTQYF.

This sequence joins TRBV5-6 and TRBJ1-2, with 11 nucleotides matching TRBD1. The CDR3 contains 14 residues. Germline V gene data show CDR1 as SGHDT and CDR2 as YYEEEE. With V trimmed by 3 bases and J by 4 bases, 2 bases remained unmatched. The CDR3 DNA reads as TGTGCCAGCAGCTGGGGACAGGGGGTCTATGGCTACACCTTC. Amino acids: CASSWGQGVYGYTF. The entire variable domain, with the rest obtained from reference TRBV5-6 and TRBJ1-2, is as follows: DAGVTQSPTHLIKTRGQQVTLRCSPKSGHDTVSWYQQALGQGPQFIFQYYEEEERQRGNFPDRFSGHQFPNYSSELNVNALLLGDSALYLCASSWGQGVYGYTFGSGTRLTVV.

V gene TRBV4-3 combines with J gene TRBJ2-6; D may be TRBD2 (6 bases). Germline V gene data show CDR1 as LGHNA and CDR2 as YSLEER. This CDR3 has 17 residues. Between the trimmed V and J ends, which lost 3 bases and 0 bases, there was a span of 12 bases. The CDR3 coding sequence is TGCGCCAGCAGCCATCGGGGAGGCGTCTCTGGGGCCAACGTCCTGACTTTC. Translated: CASSHRGGVSGANVLTF.

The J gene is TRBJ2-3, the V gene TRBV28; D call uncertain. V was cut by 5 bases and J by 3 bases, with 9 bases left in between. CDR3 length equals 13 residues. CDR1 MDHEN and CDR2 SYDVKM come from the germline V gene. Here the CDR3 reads CASSPRLTDTQYF. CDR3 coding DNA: TGTGCCAGCAGTCCGCGGTTGACAGATACGCAGTATTTT.

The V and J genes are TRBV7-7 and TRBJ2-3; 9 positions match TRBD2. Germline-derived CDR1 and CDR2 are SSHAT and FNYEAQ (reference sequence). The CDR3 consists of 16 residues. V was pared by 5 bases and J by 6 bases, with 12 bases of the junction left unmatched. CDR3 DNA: TGTGCCAGCAGCCCGACCCCGGGACTAGCTTCGGATACGCAGTATTTT. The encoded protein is CASSPTPGLASDTQYF.

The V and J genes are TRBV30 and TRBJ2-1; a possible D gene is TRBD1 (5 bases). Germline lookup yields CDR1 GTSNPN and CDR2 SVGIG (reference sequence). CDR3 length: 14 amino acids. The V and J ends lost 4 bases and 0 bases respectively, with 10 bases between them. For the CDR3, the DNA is TGTGCCTGGATGAGACAGCCCTCCTACAATGAGCAGTTCTTC. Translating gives CAWMRQPSYNEQFF.

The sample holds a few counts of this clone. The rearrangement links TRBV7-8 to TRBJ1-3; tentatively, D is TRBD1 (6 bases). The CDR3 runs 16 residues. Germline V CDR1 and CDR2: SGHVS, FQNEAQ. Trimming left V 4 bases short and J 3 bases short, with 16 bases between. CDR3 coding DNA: TGTGCCAGCAGCTCTAGCCGACAGGACCGTGGAAACACCATATATTTT. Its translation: CASSSSRQDRGNTIYF.

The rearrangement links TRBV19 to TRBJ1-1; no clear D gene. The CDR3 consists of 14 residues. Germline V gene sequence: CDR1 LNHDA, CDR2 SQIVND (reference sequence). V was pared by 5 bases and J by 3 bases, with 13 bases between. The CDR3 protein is CASSQRNIDTEAFF. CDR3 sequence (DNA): TGTGCCAGTAGTCAACGAAACATCGACACTGAAGCTTTCTTT. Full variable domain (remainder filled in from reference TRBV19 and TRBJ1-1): DGGITQSPKYLFRKEGQNVTLSCEQNLNHDAMYWYRQDPGQGLRLIYYSQIVNDFQKGDIAEGYSVSREKKESFPLTVTSAQKNPTAFYLCASSQRNIDTEAFFGQGTRLTVV.

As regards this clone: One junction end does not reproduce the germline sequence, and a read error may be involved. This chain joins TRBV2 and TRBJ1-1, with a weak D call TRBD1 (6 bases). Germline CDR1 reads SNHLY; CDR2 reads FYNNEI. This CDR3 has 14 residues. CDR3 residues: CASSERQGNAEAFF. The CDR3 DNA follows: TGTGCCAGCAGTGAGAGGCAGGGGAACGCTGAAGCTTTCTTT.

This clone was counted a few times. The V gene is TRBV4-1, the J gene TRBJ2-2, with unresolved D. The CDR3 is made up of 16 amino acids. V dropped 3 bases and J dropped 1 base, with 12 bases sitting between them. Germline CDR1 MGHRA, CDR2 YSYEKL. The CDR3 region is CASSHPIGENTGELFF. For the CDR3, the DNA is TGCGCCAGCAGCCACCCGATCGGAGAGAACACCGGGGAGCTGTTTTTT.

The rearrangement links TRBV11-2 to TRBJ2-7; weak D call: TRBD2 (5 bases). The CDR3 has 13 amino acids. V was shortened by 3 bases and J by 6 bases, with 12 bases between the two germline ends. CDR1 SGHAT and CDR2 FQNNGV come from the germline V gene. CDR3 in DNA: TGTGCCAGCAGCTTGGCCTACGAGGGCGAGCAGTACTTC. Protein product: CASSLAYEGEQYF.

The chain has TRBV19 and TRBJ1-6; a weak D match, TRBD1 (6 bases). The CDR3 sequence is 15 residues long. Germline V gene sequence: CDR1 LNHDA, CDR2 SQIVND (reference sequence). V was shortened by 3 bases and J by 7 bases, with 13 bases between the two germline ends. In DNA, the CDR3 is TGTGCCAGTAGTATTAGTGGACAGCCCAATTCACCCCTCCACTTT. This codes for CASSISGQPNSPLHF. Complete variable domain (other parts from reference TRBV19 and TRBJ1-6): DGGITQSPKYLFRKEGQNVTLSCEQNLNHDAMYWYRQDPGQGLRLIYYSQIVNDFQKGDIAEGYSVSREKKESFPLTVTSAQKNPTAFYLCASSISGQPNSPLHFGNGTRLTVT.

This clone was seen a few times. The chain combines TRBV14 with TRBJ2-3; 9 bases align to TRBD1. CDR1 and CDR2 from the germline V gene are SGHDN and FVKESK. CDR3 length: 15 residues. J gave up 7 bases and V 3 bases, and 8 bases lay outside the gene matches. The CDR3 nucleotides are TGTGCCAGCAGCCAGCCGGGACAGGGACTCTATACGCAGTATTTT. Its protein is CASSQPGQGLYTQYF.

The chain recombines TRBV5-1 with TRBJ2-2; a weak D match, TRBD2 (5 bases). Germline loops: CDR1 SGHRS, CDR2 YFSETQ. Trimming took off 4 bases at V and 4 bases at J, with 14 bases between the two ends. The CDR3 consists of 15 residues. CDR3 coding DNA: TGCGCCAGCAGCCTAGGGAGCCCTTTCACCGGGGAGCTGTTTTTT. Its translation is CASSLGSPFTGELFF.

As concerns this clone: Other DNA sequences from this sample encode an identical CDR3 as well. CDR3 DNA: TGCGCCAGCAGCTTGGACGGAGGGAGCGTGGATCAGCCCCAGCATTTT. Encoded protein: CASSLDGGSVDQPQHF. J is TRBJ1-5 and V is TRBV5-1; D call uncertain. There are 16 residues in the CDR3. CDR1 and CDR2 from the germline V gene are SGHRS and YFSETQ. Trimming took 0 bases from V and 5 from J, leaving 15 bases between them.

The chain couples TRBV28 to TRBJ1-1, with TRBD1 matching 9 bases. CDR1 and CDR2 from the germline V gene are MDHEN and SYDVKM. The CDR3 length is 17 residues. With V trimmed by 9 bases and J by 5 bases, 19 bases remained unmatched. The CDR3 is CASKIDPGTGSRTEAFF. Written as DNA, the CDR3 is TGTGCCAGTAAAATAGATCCCGGGACAGGGTCGAGGACTGAAGCTTTCTTT.